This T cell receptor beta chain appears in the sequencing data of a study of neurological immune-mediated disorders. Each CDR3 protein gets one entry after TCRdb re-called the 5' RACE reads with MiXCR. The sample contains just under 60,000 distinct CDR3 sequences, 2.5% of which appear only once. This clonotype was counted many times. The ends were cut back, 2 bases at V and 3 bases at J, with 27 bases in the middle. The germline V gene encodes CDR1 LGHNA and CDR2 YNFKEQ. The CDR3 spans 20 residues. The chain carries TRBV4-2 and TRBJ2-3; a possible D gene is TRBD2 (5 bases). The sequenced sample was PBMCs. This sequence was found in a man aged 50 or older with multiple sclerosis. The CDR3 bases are TGTGCCAGCAGCCAAACCCTCCCTGTGGCTACCCCGAGAGGGACAGATACGCAGTATTTT. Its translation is CASSQTLPVATPRGTDTQYF.